This TCR beta chain derives from a study of molecular identifiers for immune sequencing clone quantification listed by TCRdb under 2018. In the study overall: For a replicate experiment, RNA from approximately 20,000 or 100,000 naive CD8 T cells was divided into five aliquots, of which four were sequenced. CD8 T cells were used in a methods study to benchmark molecular-identifier clustering-based TCR repertoire sequencing (MIDCIRS) and TCR RNA copy counting.

The CDR3 goes from the cysteine to the phenylalanine over 17 residues. Of the read, only the CDR3 DNA is kept; its 51 bases are in frame from base 1. V lost 3 bases and J lost 7 bases, and the count of bases not matched to a germline gene is 16. Paper-wide results and their limitations: Modeling gave roughly 3 recovered TCR RNA copies per cell versus 9.5 to 10 by digital PCR, implying about 30% capture efficiency. Highly expanded clone sizes could be underestimated if identical TCR molecules share a barcode. Clones above 20 RNA copies held over 97% of molecules in CMV-specific effector cells but under 1% in naive cells. When barcode sub-clustering was left out, chimeric consensus sequences inflated TCR diversity, with chimeras reaching as high as 47%. A single cell's worth of spiked-in Jurkat TCR RNA was reported detectable even among 850,000 to 1,000,000 naive CD8 T cells. The naive libraries included spiked-in Jurkat TCR RNA (about ten copies' worth), and this Jurkat TCR RNA is not part of the donor repertoire.

There are a few counts of this clonotype. Its specific antigen is unknown. No clone much larger than this one lies a single base away; base qualities are absent. The library came from PCR. Sequencing instrument: NextSeq 500. Preparation of bulk TCR libraries followed a previously described approach, with the TCR primers listed in Table S5. The Qiagen AllPrep DNA/RNA kit was used to purify total RNA. Before any analysis, reads coming from multiple sequencing runs of the same library were combined into one pool. The authors' pipeline ran thus. Only reads with exact TCR constant sequence were kept, trimmed to 150 nt, and grouped by their 12-nt molecular barcodes. Reads within each barcode group were sub-clustered using a 15% Levenshtein threshold, and quality-weighted consensus sequences were constructed for each RNA molecule. Non-functional sequences were filtered out, along with any lower-count sequence sitting one edit away from another sequence. Based on a fit of two negative binomial distributions, barcode sub-clusters having less than 20% of the maximum read count were discarded. TCRdb ran its own pipeline on the public reads, namely fastp trimming at Q25 and MiXCR clone calling, and kept in-frame beta chains. Rows are combined by CDR3 protein, so each entry shows the most common genes and DNA. For this entry, the V and J calls and clone size follow TCRdb and not the study's own pipeline. The sample contains a few hundred thousand distinct CDR3 sequences, 24% of them found a single time. Around 0.76% of the sample belongs to the ten largest clones.

Libraries of naive CD8 T cells were built from approximately 20,000 to 1,000,000 sorted cells, with 10%, 30% or 50% of the purified RNA used. On a BD FACSAria II, naive CD8 T cells were FACS-sorted as CD8+CD4-CCR7+CD45RA+ and collected into RLT Plus buffer. To test detection sensitivity, Jurkat RNA equal to some 11 TCR copies was added to samples of about 20,000-1,100,000 naive CD8 T cells. CD8 T cells were enriched with RosetteSep CD8+ T Cell Enrichment Cocktail and Ficoll-Paque, followed by ACK red cell lysis. The chain is assembled from TRBV12-3 or TRBV12-4 and TRBJ1-2; a stretch of 8 junction bases matches TRBD1. This sequence originates from a human donor in good health. Some libraries in this study had Jurkat cell RNA spiked in. Material: naive CD8+ T cells from blood, with Jurkat cell RNA spiked in. The cell subset or site tag for this specimen amounts to: FACS-sorted CD8+CD4-CCR7+CD45RA+ naive T cells. The CDR3 region has the sequence CASSFLYPGGEAAGYTF. The nucleotide sequence is TGTGCCAGCAGTTTTCTGTATCCAGGGGGCGAAGCCGCTGGCTACACCTTC.